Below, one T cell receptor beta chain is given with its context. This sample is part of a study of blood T cell repertoires in COVID-19. Background on the study: Samples taken during acute and convalescent COVID-19 were collected in the United States, Italy and Spain. PBMCs, B-cell-depleted T cells, or T cells were the source of the cDNA or gDNA that made up the material.

This CDR3 spans 13 amino acids. V lost 4 bases to trimming and J lost 13 bases; unmatched junction nucleotides: 11. The germline CDR1 and CDR2 sequences are SGHTA and FQGNSA. Original data processing: Counts of nucleated cells, estimated from reference gene primer amplification, were obtained. Assay: immunoSEQ multiplex PCR; the TCRdb copy retains only in-frame clones and omits some. V and J calls and clone size are copied from that table; D and trimming were computed from the DNA. The sample carries around 47,000 clones, 69% recorded once. The source of this sequence is a man older than 75 with acute or convalescent COVID-19. The V call is TRBV7-2, the J call TRBJ1-2; 8 bases are a match to TRBD1. Sequenced input: peripheral blood. The CDR3 DNA sequence: TGTGCCAGCAGCTCCCGACAGGGGACCCCACCCACCTTC. It codes for CASSSRQGTPPTF. The whole variable domain, remainder taken from reference TRBV7-2 and TRBJ1-2, is GAGVSQSPSNKVTEKGKDVELRCDPISGHTALYWYRQSLGQGLEFLIYFQGNSAPDKSGLPSDRFSAERTGGSVSTLTIQRTQQEDSAVYLCASSSRQGTPPTFGSGTRLTVV.